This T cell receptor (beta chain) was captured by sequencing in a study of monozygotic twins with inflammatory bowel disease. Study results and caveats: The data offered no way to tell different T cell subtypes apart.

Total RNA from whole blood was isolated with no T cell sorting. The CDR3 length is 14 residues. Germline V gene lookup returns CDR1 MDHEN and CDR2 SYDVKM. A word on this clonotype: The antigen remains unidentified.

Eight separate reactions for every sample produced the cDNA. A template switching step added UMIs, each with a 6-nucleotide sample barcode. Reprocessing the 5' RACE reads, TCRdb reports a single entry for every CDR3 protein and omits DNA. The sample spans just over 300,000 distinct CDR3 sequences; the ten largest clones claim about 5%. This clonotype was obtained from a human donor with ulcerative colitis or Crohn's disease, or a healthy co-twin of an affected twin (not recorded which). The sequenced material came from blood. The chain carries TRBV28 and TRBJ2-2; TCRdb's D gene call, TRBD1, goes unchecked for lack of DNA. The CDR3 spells CASVRGSVTGELFF.